What follows is one TCR beta chain and its context. The antigen remains unidentified. These data originate in a study of CD4 T cells in relation to SARS-CoV-2 and coronaviruses. With 0 bases clipped from V and 3 bases from J, the junction kept 8 bases outside the gene matches. In germline, CDR1 is SGHTS, CDR2 YDEGEE. The CDR3 has 16 residues. Unexposed donor CD4+ T cells date from about 2011-2018, before the COVID-19 pandemic. After 10 to 11 days of culture, CD4+ T cells were isolated. The protocol was immunoSEQ multiplex PCR, while the TCRdb copy is restricted to in-frame clones and leaves out a portion. The sample lists approximately 30,000 clones; about 70% were seen once.

Sequenced sample: CD4+ T cells from PBMCs, cultured in vitro. The chain has TRBV5-8 and TRBJ1-2; 7 bases are shared with TRBD1. This receptor was obtained from a human donor in good health. CDR3 bases: TGTGCCAGCAGCTTGGCAGGGACAGCCTTCTACTATGGCTACACCTTC. It specifies CASSLAGTAFYYGYTF.